This TCR beta chain was sequenced during a study of blood T cell repertoires in COVID-19. V lost 6 bases and J 4 bases, leaving 15 bases between the germline ends. CDR1 is LNHDA, CDR2 SQIVND, per germline (reference sequence). The length of the CDR3 is 14 residues. Per the authors' pipeline: Quantification of nucleated cells was approximated via reference gene primer amplification. Only in-frame clones appear in the TCRdb table, and some are missing; sequencing was by immunoSEQ multiplex PCR. V and J calls plus clone size are reproduced from that table; the DNA served to infer D and trimming. The sample lists fewer than 200,000 clones, 88% occurring once.

The clonotype was recovered from a young woman who had recovered from COVID-19. Sequenced input: PBMCs or T cells enriched from blood (not recorded which). The chain recombines TRBV19 with TRBJ1-1; a possible D gene is TRBD1 (5 bases). This chain's CDR3 is CASRWGGSGTEAFF. The CDR3 nucleotides read TGTGCCAGTAGATGGGGGGGATCGGGCACTGAAGCTTTCTTT.